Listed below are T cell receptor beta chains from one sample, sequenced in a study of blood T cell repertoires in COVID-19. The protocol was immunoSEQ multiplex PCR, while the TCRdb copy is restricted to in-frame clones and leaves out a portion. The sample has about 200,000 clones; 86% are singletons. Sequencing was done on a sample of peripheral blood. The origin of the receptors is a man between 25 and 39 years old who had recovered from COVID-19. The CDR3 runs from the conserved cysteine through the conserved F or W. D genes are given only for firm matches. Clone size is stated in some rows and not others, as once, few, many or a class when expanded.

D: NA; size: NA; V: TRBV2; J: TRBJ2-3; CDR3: CAGGGETTDTQYF; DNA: TGTGCCGGAGGGGGGGAAACCACAGATACGCAGTATTTT
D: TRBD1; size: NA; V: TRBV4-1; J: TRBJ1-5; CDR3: CASSQERQGASNQPQHF; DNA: TGCGCCAGCAGCCAAGAAAGGCAGGGGGCGAGCAATCAGCCCCAGCATTTT
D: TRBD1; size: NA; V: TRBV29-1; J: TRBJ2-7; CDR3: CSVTGSGEQYF; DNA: TGCAGCGTGACAGGGTCTGGAGAGCAGTACTTC
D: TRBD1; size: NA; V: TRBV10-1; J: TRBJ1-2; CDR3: CASGGTGGSAYTF; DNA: TGCGCCAGCGGAGGGACAGGGGGATCGGCATACACCTTC
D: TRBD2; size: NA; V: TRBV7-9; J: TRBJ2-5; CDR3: CASSLGSGGASETQYF; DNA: TGTGCCAGCAGCTTAGGAAGCGGGGGGGCCTCCGAGACCCAGTACTTC
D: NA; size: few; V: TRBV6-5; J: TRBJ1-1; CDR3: CASSYRRGWDTEAFF; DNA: TGTGCCAGCAGTTACCGTCGAGGGTGGGACACTGAAGCTTTCTTT
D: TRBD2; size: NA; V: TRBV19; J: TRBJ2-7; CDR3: CASSAAASGPHYEQYF; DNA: TGTGCCAGTAGCGCAGCGGCTAGCGGGCCCCACTACGAGCAGTACTTC
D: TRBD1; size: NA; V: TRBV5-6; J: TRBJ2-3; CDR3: CASSRGQDKFTDTQYF; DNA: TGTGCCAGCAGTCGAGGACAGGATAAATTCACAGATACGCAGTATTTT
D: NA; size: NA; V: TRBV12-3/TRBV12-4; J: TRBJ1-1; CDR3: CASSLVGVTEAFF; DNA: TGTGCCAGCAGCCTCGTAGGGGTAACGGAAGCTTTCTTT
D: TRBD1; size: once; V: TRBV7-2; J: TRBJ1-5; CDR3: CASSWTGVDQPQHF; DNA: TGTGCCAGCAGCTGGACAGGGGTTGATCAGCCCCAGCATTTT
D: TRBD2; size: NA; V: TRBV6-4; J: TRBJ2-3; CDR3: CASSDRTSGVTDTQYF; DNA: TGTGCCAGCAGTGACCGGACTAGCGGGGTCACAGATACGCAGTATTTT
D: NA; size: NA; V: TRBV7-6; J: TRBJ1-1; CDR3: CASSLGVGSSNTEAFF; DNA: TGTGCCAGCAGCTTAGGGGTGGGGAGTTCGAACACTGAAGCTTTCTTT
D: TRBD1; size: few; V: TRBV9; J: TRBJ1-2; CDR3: CASSPRDRDISGYTF; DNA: TGTGCCAGCAGCCCCCGGGACAGGGATATAAGTGGCTACACCTTC
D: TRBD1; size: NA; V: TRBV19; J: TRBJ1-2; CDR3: CASSIGQGGSYGYTF; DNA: TGTGCCAGTAGTATAGGACAGGGCGGCAGCTATGGCTACACCTTC
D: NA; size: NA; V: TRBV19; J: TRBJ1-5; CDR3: CASSRGQFYQPQHF; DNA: TGTGCCAGTAGTAGAGGACAGTTTTATCAGCCCCAGCATTTT
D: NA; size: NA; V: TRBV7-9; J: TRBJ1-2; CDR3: CASSLWGDANYGYTF; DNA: TGTGCCAGCAGCTTATGGGGGGACGCTAACTATGGCTACACCTTC
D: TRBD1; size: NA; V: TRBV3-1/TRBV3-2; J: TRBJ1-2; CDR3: CASSQAGRGYGYTF; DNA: TGTGCCAGCAGCCAAGCGGGCAGGGGGTATGGCTACACCTTC
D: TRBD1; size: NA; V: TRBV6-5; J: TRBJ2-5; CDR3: CASSPRDRMGETQYF; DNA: TGTGCCAGCAGTCCCCGGGACAGGATGGGAGAGACCCAGTACTTC
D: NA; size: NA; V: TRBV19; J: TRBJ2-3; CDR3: CASKGLSGVTDTQYF; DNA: TGTGCCAGTAAAGGACTAAGCGGCGTCACAGATACGCAGTATTTT
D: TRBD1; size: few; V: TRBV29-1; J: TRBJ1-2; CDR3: CSVELGQGGGGYTF; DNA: TGCAGCGTTGAATTAGGGCAGGGGGGTGGTGGCTACACCTTC
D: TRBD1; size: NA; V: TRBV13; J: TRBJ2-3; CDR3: CASSPKQGTDTQYF; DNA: TGTGCCAGCAGCCCCAAACAGGGGACAGATACGCAGTATTTT
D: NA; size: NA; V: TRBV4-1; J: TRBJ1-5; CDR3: CASSFGRTNQPQHF; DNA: TGCGCCAGCAGCTTCGGGAGGACAAATCAGCCCCAGCATTTT
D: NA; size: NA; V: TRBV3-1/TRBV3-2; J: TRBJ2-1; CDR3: CASSQVSLNEQFF; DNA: TGTGCCAGCAGCCAAGTCTCACTGAATGAGCAGTTCTTC
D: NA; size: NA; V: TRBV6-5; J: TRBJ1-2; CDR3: CASKIIKAGVRGYTF; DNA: TGTGCCAGCAAGATCATCAAGGCGGGGGTACGTGGCTACACCTTC
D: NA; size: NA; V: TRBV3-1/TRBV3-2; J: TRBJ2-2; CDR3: CASSQGLESGELFF; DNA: TGTGCCAGCAGCCAAGGGCTAGAATCCGGGGAGCTGTTTTTT
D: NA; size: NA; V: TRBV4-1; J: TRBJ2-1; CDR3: CASSQGGLTAQYEQFF; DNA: TGCGCCAGCAGCCAAGGCGGGCTTACAGCTCAATATGAGCAGTTCTTC
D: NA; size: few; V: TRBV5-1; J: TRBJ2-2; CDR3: CASSLARTGGELFF; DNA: TGCGCCAGCAGCTTGGCGAGGACTGGAGGGGAGCTGTTTTTT
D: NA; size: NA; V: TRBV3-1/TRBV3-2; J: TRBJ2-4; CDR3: CASSQDMYIQYF; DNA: TGTGCCAGCAGCCAAGACATGTACATTCAGTACTTC
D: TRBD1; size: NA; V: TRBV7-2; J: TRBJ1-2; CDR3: CAGQGLSIGGYTF; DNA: TGTGCCGGACAGGGGCTTTCCATCGGTGGCTACACCTTC
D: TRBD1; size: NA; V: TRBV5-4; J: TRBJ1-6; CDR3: CASSLPGTANSPLHF; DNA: TGTGCCAGCAGCTTGCCCGGGACAGCAAATTCACCCCTCCACTTT